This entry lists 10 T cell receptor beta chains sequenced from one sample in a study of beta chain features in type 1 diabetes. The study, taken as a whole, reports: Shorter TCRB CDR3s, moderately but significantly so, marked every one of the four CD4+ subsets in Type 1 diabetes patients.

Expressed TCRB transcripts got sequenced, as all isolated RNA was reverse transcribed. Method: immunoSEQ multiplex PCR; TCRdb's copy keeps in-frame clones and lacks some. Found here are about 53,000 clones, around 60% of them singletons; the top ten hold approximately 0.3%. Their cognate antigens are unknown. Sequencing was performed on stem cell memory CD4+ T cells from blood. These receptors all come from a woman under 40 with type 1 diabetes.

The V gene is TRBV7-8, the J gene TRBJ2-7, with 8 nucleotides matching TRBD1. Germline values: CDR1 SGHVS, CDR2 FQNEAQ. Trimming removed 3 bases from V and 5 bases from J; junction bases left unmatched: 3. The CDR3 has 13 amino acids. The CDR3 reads CASSLDRVNEQYF. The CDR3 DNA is TGTGCCAGCAGCTTGGACAGGGTAAACGAGCAGTACTTC.

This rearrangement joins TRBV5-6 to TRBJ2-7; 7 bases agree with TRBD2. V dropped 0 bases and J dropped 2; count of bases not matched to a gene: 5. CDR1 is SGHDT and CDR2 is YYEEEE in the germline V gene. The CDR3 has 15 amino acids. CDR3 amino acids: CASSLVVGGTYEQYF. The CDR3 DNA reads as TGTGCCAGCAGCTTGGTGGTGGGAGGGACCTACGAGCAGTACTTC.

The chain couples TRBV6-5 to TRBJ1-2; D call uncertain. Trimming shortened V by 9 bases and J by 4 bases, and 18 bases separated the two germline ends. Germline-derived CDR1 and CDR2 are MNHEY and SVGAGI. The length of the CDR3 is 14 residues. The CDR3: CASSEREKRYGYTF. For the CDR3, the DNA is TGTGCCAGTTCTGAAAGGGAGAAGCGCTATGGCTACACCTTC.

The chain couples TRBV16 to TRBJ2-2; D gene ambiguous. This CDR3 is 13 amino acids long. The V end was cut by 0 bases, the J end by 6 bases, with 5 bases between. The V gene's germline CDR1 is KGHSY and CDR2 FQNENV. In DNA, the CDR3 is TGTGCCAGCAGCCAATCATCGGCCGGGGAGCTGTTTTTT. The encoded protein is CASSQSSAGELFF. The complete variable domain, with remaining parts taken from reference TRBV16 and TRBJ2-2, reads GEEVAQTPKHLVRGEGQKAKLYCAPIKGHSYVFWYQQVLKNEFKFLISFQNENVFDETGMPKERFSAKCLPNSPCSLEIQATKLEDSAVYFCASSQSSAGELFFGEGSRLTVL.

DNA for the CDR3: TGCAGCGTTGGGAGTGATAGTGGCTACACCTTC. Its protein is CSVGSDSGYTF. The V gene is TRBV29-1, the J gene TRBJ1-2; D is uncertain. Per germline, CDR1 SQVTM and CDR2 ANQGSEA. V was trimmed by 4 bases and J by 7 bases, leaving 10 bases between them. This CDR3 has 11 amino acids.

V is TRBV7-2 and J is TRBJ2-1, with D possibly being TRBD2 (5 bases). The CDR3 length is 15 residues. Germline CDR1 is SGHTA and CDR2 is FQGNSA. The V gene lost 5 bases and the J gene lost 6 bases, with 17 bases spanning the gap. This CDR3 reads CASSPRVGVGNEQFF. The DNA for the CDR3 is TGTGCCAGCAGCCCCCGTGTGGGAGTTGGCAATGAGCAGTTCTTC.

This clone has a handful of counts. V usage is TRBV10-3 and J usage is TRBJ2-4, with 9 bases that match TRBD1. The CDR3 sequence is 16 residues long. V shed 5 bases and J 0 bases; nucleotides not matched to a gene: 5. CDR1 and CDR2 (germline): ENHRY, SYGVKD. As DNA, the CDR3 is TGTGCCATCAGTCCTGGACAGGGGTTAGCCAAAAACATTCAGTACTTC. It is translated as CAISPGQGLAKNIQYF.

In DNA form, the CDR3 reads TGCAGCGCTGGACAGAGGGATCAGCCCCAGCATTTT. It translates to CSAGQRDQPQHF. The V call is TRBV29-1, the J call TRBJ1-5; TRBD1 might be the D (6 bases). The CDR3 spans 12 residues. Germline CDR1 SQVTM, CDR2 ANQGSEA. The V and J ends lost 7 bases and 5 bases respectively, with 12 bases between them.

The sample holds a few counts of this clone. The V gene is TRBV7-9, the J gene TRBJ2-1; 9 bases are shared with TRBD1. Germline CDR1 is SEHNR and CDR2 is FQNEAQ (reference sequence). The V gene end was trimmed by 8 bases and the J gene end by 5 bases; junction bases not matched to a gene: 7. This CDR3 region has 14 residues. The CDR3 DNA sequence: TGTGCCAGCCCCCCGGGACAGGGAGACAATGAGCAGTTCTTC. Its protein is CASPPGQGDNEQFF.

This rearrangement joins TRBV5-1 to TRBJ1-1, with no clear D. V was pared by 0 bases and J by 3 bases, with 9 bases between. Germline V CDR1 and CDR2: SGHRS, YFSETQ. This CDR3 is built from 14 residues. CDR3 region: CASSLEGGDTEAFF. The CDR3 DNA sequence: TGCGCCAGCAGCTTGGAGGGAGGTGACACTGAAGCTTTCTTT.